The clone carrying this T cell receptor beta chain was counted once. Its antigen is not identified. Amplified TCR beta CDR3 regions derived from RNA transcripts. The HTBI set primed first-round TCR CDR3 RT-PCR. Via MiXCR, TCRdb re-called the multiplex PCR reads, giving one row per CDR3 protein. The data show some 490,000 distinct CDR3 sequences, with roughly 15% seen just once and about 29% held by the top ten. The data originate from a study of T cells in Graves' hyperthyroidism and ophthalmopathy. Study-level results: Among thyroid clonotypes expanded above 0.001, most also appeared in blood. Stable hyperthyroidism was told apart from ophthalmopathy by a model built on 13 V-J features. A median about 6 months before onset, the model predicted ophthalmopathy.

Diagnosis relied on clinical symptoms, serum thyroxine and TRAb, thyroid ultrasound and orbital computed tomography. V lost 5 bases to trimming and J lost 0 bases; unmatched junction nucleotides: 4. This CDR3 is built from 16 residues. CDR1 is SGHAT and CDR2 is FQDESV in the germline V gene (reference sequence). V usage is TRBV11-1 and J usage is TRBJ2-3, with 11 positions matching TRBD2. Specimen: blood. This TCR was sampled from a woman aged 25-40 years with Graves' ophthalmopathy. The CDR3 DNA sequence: TGTGCCAGCAGCCAGCGGACTAGCGGGAGCACAGATACGCAGTATTTT. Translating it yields CASSQRTSGSTDTQYF.